This entry describes one T cell receptor (beta chain). The sample is drawn from a study of blood T cell repertoires in COVID-19. The CDR3 totals 15 residues. The V end was cut by 4 bases, the J end by 8 bases, with 15 bases between. The germline V gene has CDR1 LGHDT and CDR2 YNNKEL (reference sequence). Original analysis: From reference gene primer amplification, estimates of nucleated cell counts were derived. The method was immunoSEQ multiplex PCR; TCRdb's version includes in-frame clones alone and lacks a portion of them. The D gene and trimming were derived from the DNA, and the V and J assignments and clone size from that table. Of roughly 25,000 clones in the sample, approximately 92% were seen once.

The sample consisted of peripheral blood. The chain couples TRBV3-1 (or the pseudogene TRBV3-2) to TRBJ1-6; possibly TRBD1 for D (5 bases). The clonotype originates from a human donor in a cohort sampled during active COVID-19. The CDR3 DNA follows: TGTGCCAGCAGCCCCCTGGGGAGGGGCGATTCACCCCTCCACTTT. It encodes CASSPLGRGDSPLHF.